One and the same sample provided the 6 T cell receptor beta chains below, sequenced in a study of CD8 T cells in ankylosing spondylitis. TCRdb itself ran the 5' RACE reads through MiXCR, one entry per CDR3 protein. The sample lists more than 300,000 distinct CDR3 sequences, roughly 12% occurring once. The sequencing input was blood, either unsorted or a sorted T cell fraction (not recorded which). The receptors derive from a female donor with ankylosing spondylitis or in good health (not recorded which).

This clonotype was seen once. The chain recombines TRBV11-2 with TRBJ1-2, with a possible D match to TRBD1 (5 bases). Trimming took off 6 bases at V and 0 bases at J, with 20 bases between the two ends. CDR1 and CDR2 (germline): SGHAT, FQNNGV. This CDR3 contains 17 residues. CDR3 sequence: CASSSDRDRLTNYGYTF. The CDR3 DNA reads TGTGCCAGCAGTTCCGATCGCGACAGACTTACTAACTATGGCTACACCTTC.

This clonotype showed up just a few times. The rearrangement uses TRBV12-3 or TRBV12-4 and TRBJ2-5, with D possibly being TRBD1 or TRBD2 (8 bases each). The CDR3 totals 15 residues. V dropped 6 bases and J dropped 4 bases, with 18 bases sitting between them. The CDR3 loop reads CASSVAGQAPETQYF. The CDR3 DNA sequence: TGTGCCAGCAGCGTAGCGGGACAGGCGCCAGAGACCCAGTACTTC.

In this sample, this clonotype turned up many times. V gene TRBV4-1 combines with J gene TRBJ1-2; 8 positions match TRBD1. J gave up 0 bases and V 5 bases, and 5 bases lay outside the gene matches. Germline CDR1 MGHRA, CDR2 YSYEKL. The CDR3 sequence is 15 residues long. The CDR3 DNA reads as TGCGCCAGCAGCAACCCGGGACAGGCTAACTATGGCTACACCTTC. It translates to CASSNPGQANYGYTF.

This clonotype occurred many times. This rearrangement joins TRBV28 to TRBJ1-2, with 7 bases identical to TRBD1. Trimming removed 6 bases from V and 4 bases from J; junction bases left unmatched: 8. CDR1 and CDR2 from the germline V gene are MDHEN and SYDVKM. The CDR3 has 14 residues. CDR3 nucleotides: TGTGCCAGCAGAAGGGACAGCGTAAGCTATGGCTACACCTTC. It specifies CASRRDSVSYGYTF.

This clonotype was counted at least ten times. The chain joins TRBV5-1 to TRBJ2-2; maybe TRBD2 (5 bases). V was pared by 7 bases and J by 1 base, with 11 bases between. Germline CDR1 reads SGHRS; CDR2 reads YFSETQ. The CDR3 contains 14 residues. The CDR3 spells CASRGPRNTGELFF. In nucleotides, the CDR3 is TGCGCCAGCCGGGGTCCGAGGAACACCGGGGAGCTGTTTTTT.

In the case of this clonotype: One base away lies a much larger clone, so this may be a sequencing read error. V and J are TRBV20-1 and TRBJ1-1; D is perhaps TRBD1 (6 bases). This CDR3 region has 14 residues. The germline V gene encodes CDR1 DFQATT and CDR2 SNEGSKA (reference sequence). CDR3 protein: CNAKPGAQNTEAFF. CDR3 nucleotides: TGCAATGCTAAGCCGGGGGCTCAGAACACTGAAGCTTTCTTT.